The 20 T cell receptor beta chains below come from one sample, sequenced in a study of multiple sclerosis patients with progressive multifocal leukoencephalopathy. Time point in this sample: time of PML onset. TCRdb keeps only in-frame clones here, not all; method: immunoSEQ multiplex PCR. In the table there are about 30,000 clones, less than 90% of which are singletons. The sample in question was PBMCs, obtained from a patient treated with natalizumab. The receptors shown here come from a human donor with progressive multifocal leukoencephalopathy.

This chain uses TRBV11-2 with TRBJ2-1; D is possibly TRBD1 (6 bases). Trimming pared 2 bases from V and 4 bases from J, leaving 6 bases between. This CDR3 is built from 13 residues. Germline V gives CDR1 SGHAT, CDR2 FQNNGV. The CDR3 bases are TGTGCCAGCAGCTTAACAGGGTACAATGAGCAGTTCTTC. Its protein product is CASSLTGYNEQFF.

In its sample, this clone was seen a few times. The rearrangement links TRBV4-3 to TRBJ2-7, with D possibly matching TRBD2 (7 bases). Trimming stripped 0 bases from V and 3 bases from J, with 15 bases between. The germline V gene has CDR1 LGHNA and CDR2 YSLEER. CDR3 size: 16 residues. CDR3 protein: CASSQDTGGGGYEQYF. The CDR3 DNA sequence: TGCGCCAGCAGCCAAGATACTGGGGGAGGGGGCTACGAGCAGTACTTC.

The chain carries TRBV28 and TRBJ2-1; 12 positions match TRBD1. J gave up 8 bases and V 6 bases, and 8 bases lay outside the gene matches. This CDR3 comprises 15 residues. Germline CDR1 is MDHEN and CDR2 is SYDVKM. The CDR3 here is CASRPWDRGQDEQFF. The CDR3 nucleotides read TGTGCCAGCAGGCCATGGGACAGGGGGCAGGATGAGCAGTTCTTC.

The gene calls are TRBV7-2 and TRBJ1-2; D ambiguous. The CDR3 totals 12 residues. Per the germline V gene, CDR1 is SGHTA and CDR2 is FQGNSA. Between the trimmed V and J ends, which lost 1 base and 7 bases, there was a span of 7 bases. The CDR3 region is CASSLVGVGYTF. The CDR3 bases are TGTGCCAGCAGCTTAGTCGGGGTTGGCTACACCTTC.

This clone was recorded once. The rearrangement joins TRBV7-2 to TRBJ1-2; maybe TRBD1 (5 bases). The V end was cut by 1 base, the J end by 10 bases, with 13 bases between. CDR3 length: 13 amino acids. CDR1 and CDR2 from the germline V gene are SGHTA and FQGNSA. CDR3 DNA sequence: TGTGCCAGCAGCTTAGGATACTGGGACGACTACACCTTC. This translates into CASSLGYWDDYTF.

The chain recombines TRBV5-6 with TRBJ2-1; a weak D match, TRBD1 (7 bases). The CDR3 runs to 15 residues. Germline V gene lookup returns CDR1 SGHDT and CDR2 YYEEEE. V shed 4 bases and J shed 7 bases, with 18 bases lying between them. This chain's CDR3 is CASSIGGAGWNEQFF. In DNA, the CDR3 is TGTGCCAGCAGCATAGGGGGCGCGGGATGGAATGAGCAGTTCTTC.

The J gene is TRBJ1-2, the V gene TRBV5-1; TRBD1 matches at 7 bases. CDR1 and CDR2 from the germline V gene are SGHRS and YFSETQ. The J segment lost 2 bases and the V segment lost 3 bases, leaving 1 base of the junction unmatched. CDR3 length: 13 amino acids. The DNA for the CDR3 is TGCGCCAGCAGCTCGGGACAGAACTATGGCTACACCTTC. This gives the protein CASSSGQNYGYTF.

The CDR3 spells CASSLGTEAQFF. The CDR3 DNA sequence: TGTGCCAGCAGCTTAGGCACGGAGGCGCAGTTCTTC. V gene TRBV7-8 combines with J gene TRBJ2-1; the D gene is possibly TRBD2 (5 bases). V was clipped by 1 base and J by 12 bases, with 10 bases between them. Germline V CDR1 and CDR2: SGHVS, FQNEAQ. This CDR3 is built from 12 residues.

This chain uses TRBV4-1 with TRBJ2-7; D call uncertain. The germline V and J ends were trimmed by 2 bases and 2 bases, with 10 bases remaining between them. The germline V gene encodes CDR1 MGHRA and CDR2 YSYEKL. This CDR3 contains 14 residues. CDR3 DNA sequence: TGCGCCAGCAGCCAAAGGGAATCACCCTACGAGCAGTACTTC. It codes for CASSQRESPYEQYF.

The V gene is TRBV7-8, the J gene TRBJ1-5; TRBD1 might be the D (6 bases). Germline V lookup: CDR1 SGHVS, CDR2 FQNEAQ. The CDR3 sequence is 15 residues long. Trimming pared 4 bases from V and 0 bases from J, leaving 10 bases between. In DNA, the CDR3 is TGTGCCAGCAGCTCGGACAGACTTAGCAATCAGCCCCAGCATTTT. Protein sequence: CASSSDRLSNQPQHF.

This clone was found a few times. This sequence joins TRBV7-8 and TRBJ2-5; 14 bases fit TRBD2. CDR3 length: 16 amino acids. Germline values: CDR1 SGHVS, CDR2 FQNEAQ. With V trimmed by 3 bases and J by 2 bases, 2 bases remained unmatched. Written as DNA, the CDR3 is TGTGCCAGCAGCTTTGGGACTAGCGGGAGTCAAGAGACCCAGTACTTC. Amino acid sequence: CASSFGTSGSQETQYF.

The chain links TRBV15 to TRBJ2-7; possibly TRBD1 for D (5 bases). V dropped 5 bases and J dropped 2 bases, with 7 bases sitting between them. Germline V lookup: CDR1 LNHNV, CDR2 YYDKDF (reference sequence). This CDR3 contains 12 residues. The CDR3 bases are TGTGCCACCAGCCAGGGAACCTACGAGCAGTACTTC. Protein sequence: CATSQGTYEQYF. The full variable domain, completed using reference TRBV15 and TRBJ2-7, is DAMVIQNPRYQVTQFGKPVTLSCSQTLNHNVMYWYQQKSSQAPKLLFHYYDKDFNNEADTPDNFQSRRPNTSFCFLDIRSPGLGDTAMYLCATSQGTYEQYFGPGTRLTVT.

The chain joins TRBV2 to TRBJ2-7; TRBD1 aligns across 7 bases. V was clipped by 0 bases and J by 5 bases; unmatched bases: 10. Germline V gives CDR1 SNHLY, CDR2 FYNNEI. CDR3 length: 16 amino acids. The CDR3 bases are TGTGCCAGCAGTGAAGCGTCCGACAGGGTGGTCAACGAGCAGTACTTC. It codes for CASSEASDRVVNEQYF.

This chain connects TRBV27 to TRBJ1-4, with TRBD1 identical over 8 bases. Germline CDR1 MNHEY, CDR2 SMNVEV (reference sequence). The length of the CDR3 is 14 residues. Trimming cost V 5 bases and J 7 bases; bases outside gene matches: 6. In DNA, the CDR3 is TGTGCCAGCAGTATCGACAGGGGCGGTGAAAAACTGTTTTTT. Its protein product is CASSIDRGGEKLFF.

The V and J genes are TRBV23-1 and TRBJ2-7, with TRBD1 identical over 7 bases. TRBV23-1 is reported as an ORF; its role is uncertain. This CDR3 has 15 residues. Trimming cost V 8 bases and J 0 bases; bases outside gene matches: 10. CDR3 residues: CASYKGQESSYEQYF. Here the CDR3 DNA reads TGCGCCAGCTATAAAGGACAGGAGAGCTCCTACGAGCAGTACTTC.

V and J are TRBV19 and TRBJ1-2; D may be TRBD1 (5 bases). The germline V gene encodes CDR1 LNHDA and CDR2 SQIVND (reference sequence). The CDR3 length is 16 residues. V lost 4 bases and J lost 8, with 23 bases in between. For the CDR3, the DNA is TGTGCCAGTAGTAAGCGGGACGGGGACCTATTGGGAGGCTACACCTTC. Its protein is CASSKRDGDLLGGYTF.

This sequence joins TRBV12-5 and TRBJ2-1; D not resolved. The CDR3 loop spans 16 amino acids. Germline V CDR1 and CDR2: LGHNT, FRNRAP. V lost 2 bases and J 0 bases, leaving 11 bases between the germline ends. CDR3 in DNA: TGTGCTAGTGGTTTGCCGAGGAAGAGCTCCTACAATGAGCAGTTCTTC. This gives the protein CASGLPRKSSYNEQFF.

This chain uses TRBV2 with TRBJ1-5; no clear D. The CDR3 has 12 amino acids. V lost 8 bases, J lost 3 bases, and 8 bases lay in between. Looked up from germline, CDR1 is SNHLY and CDR2 is FYNNEI. The DNA of the CDR3 is TGTGCCAGCCAGGAAGACAATCAGCCCCAGCATTTT. This gives the protein CASQEDNQPQHF.

The rearrangement uses TRBV28 and TRBJ2-7, with TRBD2 identical over 7 bases. This CDR3 contains 15 residues. The J segment lost 3 bases and the V segment lost 3 bases, leaving 8 bases of the junction unmatched. In germline, CDR1 is MDHEN, CDR2 SYDVKM. The CDR3 nucleotides are TGTGCCAGCAGTTTTTTTGGGGCTAGCGGCTACGAGCAGTACTTC. The encoded protein is CASSFFGASGYEQYF. Full variable domain (missing parts from reference TRBV28 and TRBJ2-7): DVKVTQSSRYLVKRTGEKVFLECVQDMDHENMFWYRQDPGLGLRLIYFSYDVKMKEKGDIPEGYSVSREKKERFSLILESASTNQTSMYLCASSFFGASGYEQYFGPGTRLTVT.

The CDR3 sequence: CASSSRLSNTGELFF. CDR3 coding DNA: TGTGCCAGTAGTTCGAGGCTCTCGAACACCGGGGAGCTGTTTTTT. The chain uses TRBV19 and TRBJ2-2; D not resolved. V was pared by 5 bases and J by 0 bases, with 10 bases between. The CDR3 runs to 15 residues. Germline CDR1 is LNHDA and CDR2 is SQIVND (reference sequence). Looking up the rest from reference TRBV19 and TRBJ2-2 gives the full variable domain: DGGITQSPKYLFRKEGQNVTLSCEQNLNHDAMYWYRQDPGQGLRLIYYSQIVNDFQKGDIAEGYSVSREKKESFPLTVTSAQKNPTAFYLCASSSRLSNTGELFFGEGSRLTVL.